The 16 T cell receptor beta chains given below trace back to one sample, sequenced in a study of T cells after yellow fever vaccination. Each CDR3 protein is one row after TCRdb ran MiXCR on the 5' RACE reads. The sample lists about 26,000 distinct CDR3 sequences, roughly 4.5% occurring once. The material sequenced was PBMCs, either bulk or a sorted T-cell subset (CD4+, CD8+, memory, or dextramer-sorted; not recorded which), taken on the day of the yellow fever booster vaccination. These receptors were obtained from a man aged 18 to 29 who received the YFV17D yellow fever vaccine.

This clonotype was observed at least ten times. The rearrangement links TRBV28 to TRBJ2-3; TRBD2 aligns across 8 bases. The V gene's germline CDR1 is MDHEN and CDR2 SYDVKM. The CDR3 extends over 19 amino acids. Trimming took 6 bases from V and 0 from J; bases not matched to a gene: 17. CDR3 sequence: CASRNGVSGEIGSTDTQYF. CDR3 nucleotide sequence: TGTGCCAGCAGAAACGGGGTTAGCGGGGAAATTGGAAGCACAGATACGCAGTATTTT.

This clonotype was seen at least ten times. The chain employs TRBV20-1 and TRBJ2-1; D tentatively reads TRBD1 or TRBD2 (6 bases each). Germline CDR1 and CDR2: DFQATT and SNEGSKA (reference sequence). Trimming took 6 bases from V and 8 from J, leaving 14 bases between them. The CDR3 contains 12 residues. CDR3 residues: CSARLGGDEQFF. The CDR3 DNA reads TGCAGTGCCAGACTGGGGGGCGATGAGCAGTTCTTC.

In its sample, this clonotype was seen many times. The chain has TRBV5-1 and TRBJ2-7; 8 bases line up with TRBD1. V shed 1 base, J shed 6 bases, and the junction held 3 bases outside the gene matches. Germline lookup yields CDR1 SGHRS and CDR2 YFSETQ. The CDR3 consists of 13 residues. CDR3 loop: CASSLKGQGEQYV. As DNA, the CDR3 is TGCGCCAGCAGCTTGAAAGGACAGGGCGAGCAGTACGTC.

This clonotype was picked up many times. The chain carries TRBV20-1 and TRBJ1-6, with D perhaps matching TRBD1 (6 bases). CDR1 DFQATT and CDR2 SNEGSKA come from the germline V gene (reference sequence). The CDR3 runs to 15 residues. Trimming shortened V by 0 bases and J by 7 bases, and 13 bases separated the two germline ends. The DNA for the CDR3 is TGCAGTGCTAGAGAGCCAACAGGGATCAATTCACCCCTCCACTTT. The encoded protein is CSAREPTGINSPLHF.

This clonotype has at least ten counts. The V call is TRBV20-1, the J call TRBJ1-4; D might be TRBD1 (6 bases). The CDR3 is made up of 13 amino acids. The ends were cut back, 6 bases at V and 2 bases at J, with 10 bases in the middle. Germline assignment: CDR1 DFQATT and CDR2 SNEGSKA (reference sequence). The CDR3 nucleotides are TGCAGTGCGAGAAGGGGGACTAATGAAAAACTGTTTTTT. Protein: CSARRGTNEKLFF.

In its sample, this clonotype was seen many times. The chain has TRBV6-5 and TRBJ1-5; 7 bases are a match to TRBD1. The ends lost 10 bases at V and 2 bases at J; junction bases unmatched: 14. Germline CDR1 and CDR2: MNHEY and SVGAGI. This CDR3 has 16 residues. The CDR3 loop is CATNPRGNRGNQPQHF. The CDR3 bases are TGTGCCACGAATCCCAGGGGGAATAGGGGCAATCAGCCCCAGCATTTT.

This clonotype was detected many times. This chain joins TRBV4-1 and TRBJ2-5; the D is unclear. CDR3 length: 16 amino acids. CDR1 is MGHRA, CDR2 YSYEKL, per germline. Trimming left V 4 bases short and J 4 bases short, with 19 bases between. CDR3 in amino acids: CASSRNAGNVPETQYF. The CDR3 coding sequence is TGCGCCAGCAGCCGCAACGCTGGGAACGTTCCAGAGACCCAGTACTTC.

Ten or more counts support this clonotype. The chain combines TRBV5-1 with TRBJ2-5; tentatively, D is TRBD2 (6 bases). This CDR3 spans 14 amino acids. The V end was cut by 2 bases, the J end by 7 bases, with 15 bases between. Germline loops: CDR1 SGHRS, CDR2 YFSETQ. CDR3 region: CASSFGAREATQYF. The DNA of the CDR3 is TGCGCCAGCAGCTTTGGGGCCAGGGAGGCGACCCAGTACTTC.

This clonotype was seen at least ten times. CDR3 DNA: TGTGCCAGCAGCCCGGGGACTAGTGGAATAATATACTTC. The encoded protein is CASSPGTSGIIYF. The genes are TRBV4-2 and TRBJ2-4; 8 bases are a match to TRBD2. Germline trimming cut 4 bases from V and 16 bases from J; bases unmatched to any gene: 12. The CDR3 covers 13 residues. The germline V gene has CDR1 LGHNA and CDR2 YNFKEQ.

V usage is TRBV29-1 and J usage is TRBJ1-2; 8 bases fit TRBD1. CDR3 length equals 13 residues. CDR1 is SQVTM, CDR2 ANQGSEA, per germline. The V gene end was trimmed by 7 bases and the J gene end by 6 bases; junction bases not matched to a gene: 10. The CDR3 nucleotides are TGCAGCGGAAAATCCGGACAGGGCGATGGCTACACCTTC. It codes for CSGKSGQGDGYTF.

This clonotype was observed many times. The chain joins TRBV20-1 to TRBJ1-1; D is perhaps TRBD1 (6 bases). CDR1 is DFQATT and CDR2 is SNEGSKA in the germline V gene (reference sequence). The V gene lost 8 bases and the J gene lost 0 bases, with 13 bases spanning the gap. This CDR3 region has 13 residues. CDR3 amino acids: CSPGTFMNTEAFF. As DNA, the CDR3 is TGCAGTCCCGGGACATTCATGAACACTGAAGCTTTCTTT.

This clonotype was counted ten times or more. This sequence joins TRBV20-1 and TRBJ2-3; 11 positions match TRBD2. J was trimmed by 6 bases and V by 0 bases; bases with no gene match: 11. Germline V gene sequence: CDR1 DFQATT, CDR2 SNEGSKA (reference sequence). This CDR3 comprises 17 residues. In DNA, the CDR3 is TGCAGTGCTAGAGATCCGGGTAGCGGGGGGGCCGCGGATACGCAGTATTTT. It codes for CSARDPGSGGAADTQYF.

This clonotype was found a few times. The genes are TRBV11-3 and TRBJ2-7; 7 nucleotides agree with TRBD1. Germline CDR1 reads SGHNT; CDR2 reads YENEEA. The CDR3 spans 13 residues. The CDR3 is CASSLDRDYEQYV. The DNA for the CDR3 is TGTGCCAGCAGCCTAGACAGGGACTACGAGCAGTACGTC.

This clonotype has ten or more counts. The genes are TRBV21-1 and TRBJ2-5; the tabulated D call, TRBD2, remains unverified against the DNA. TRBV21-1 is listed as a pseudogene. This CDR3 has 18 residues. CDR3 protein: CASSKVGLADLYQETQYF. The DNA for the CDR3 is TGTGCCAGCAGCAAAGTTGGGCTAGCGGACCTGTACCAAGAGACCCAGTACTTC.

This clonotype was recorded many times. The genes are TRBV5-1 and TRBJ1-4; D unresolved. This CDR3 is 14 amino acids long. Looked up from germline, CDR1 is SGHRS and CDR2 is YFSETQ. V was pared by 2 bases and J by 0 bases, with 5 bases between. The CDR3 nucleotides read TGCGCCAGCAGCTTACGGGCAACTAATGAAAAACTGTTTTTT. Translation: CASSLRATNEKLFF.

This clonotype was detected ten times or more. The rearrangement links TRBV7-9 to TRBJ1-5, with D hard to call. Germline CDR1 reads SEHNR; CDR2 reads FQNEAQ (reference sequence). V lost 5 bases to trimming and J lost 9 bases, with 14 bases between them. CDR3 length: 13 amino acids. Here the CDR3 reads CASSDTRGSPQHF. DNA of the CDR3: TGTGCCAGCAGCGATACACGCGGATCGCCCCAGCATTTT. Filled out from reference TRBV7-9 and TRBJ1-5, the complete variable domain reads DTGVSQNPRHKITKRGQNVTFRCDPISEHNRLYWYRQTLGQGPEFLTYFQNEAQLEKSRLLSDRFSAERPKGSFSTLEIQRTEQGDSAMYLCASSDTRGSPQHFGDGTRLSIL.